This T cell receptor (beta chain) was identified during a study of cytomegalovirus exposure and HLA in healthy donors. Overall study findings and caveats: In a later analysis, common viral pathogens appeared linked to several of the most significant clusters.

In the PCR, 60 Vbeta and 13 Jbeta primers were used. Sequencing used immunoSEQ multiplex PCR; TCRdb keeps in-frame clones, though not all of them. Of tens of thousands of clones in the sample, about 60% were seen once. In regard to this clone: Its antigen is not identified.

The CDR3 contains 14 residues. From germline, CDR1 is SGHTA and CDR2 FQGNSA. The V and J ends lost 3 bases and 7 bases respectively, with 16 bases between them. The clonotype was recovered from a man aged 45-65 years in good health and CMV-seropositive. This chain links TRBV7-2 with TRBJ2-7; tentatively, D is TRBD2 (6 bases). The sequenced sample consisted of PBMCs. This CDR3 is CASSLRGRSGEQYF. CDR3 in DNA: TGTGCCAGCAGCTTGCGGGGCCGCTCGGGTGAGCAGTACTTC. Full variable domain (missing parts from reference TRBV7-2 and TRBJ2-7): GAGVSQSPSNKVTEKGKDVELRCDPISGHTALYWYRQSLGQGLEFLIYFQGNSAPDKSGLPSDRFSAERTGGSVSTLTIQRTQQEDSAVYLCASSLRGRSGEQYFGPGTRLTVT.